This T cell receptor beta chain emerged from a study of blood T cell repertoires in COVID-19 (dated by TCRdb to the early 2020s). The study in broad terms: Samples covering the acute and convalescent phases of COVID-19 were provided by collaborators in the United States, Italy and Spain. The prospective study material was composed of cDNA or gDNA derived from T cells, B-cell-depleted T cells, or PBMCs. Subjects who had been exposed to COVID-19, were actively infected with it, or had recovered from it provided the deeply sampled blood TCRbeta repertoires that made up the dataset. The repertoires were released in a freely available public database intended as a resource for research on the immune response to SARS-CoV-2. Samples were obtained from the ongoing ImmuneRACE study (first 160 participants) and from some 1,200 subjects provided by 6 global collaborators. A de-identified subject ID, COVID-19 status, age in years and sex were almost always included in the sample metadata. Where HLA class I and class II types were available, the types were taken from metadata supplied by the sample provider, not from assay-based typing.

Comment on this clone: Its antigen is currently not known. Base quality data are lacking; no much larger clone is found one base away.

Participants in the prospective study were enrolled through a virtual design, were aged roughly 18 to 95 years, and lived in roughly 24 United States geographic areas. In the prospective study, cohorts were assigned on the basis of participant-reported clinical history obtained from a screening survey and a study questionnaire. Recovered participants in ImmuneRACE Cohort 3 were defined by two consecutive negative NP/OP PCR tests, clearance by a healthcare professional, or resolution of symptoms. Mobile phlebotomists in the prospective study collected whole blood, serum and a nasopharyngeal or oropharyngeal swab from every participant. Participants in the prospective study had the option to provide additional blood draws and questionnaires over a roughly 2-month period. Prospective study blood samples were shipped either frozen or at room temperature before DNA extraction. Study-wide findings and limitations: How much clinical and demographic metadata was included differed by source and by participant, and the metadata was provided uncurated.

V was cut back by 11 bases and J by 0 bases, leaving a gap of 16 bases between them. Taken from the germline V gene, the CDR1 and CDR2 loops are MNHEY and SVGAGI. The CDR3 sequence holds 14 residues, the cysteine and phenylalanine included. Just the 42-base CDR3 DNA is kept, in frame starting at base 1. TCRbeta CDR3 regions were amplified from genomic DNA by means of the immunoSEQ Assay, a bias-controlled multiplex PCR. The source study handled its data this way. Within the assay, amplification of reference gene primers was used to estimate how many nucleated cells each sample contained. To quantify the absolute abundance of each unique TCRbeta CDR3 rearrangement, sequence reads were collapsed and filtered. For each sample, productive Simpson clonality was calculated as the square root of Simpson's diversity index over productive rearrangements. TCRdb took over this immuneACCESS table, retaining in-frame rearrangements with V and J assigned. Such tables are incomplete; in checked studies, under half of the missing clones stem from an unresolved V gene, and the remainder is unexplained. Clone size and V and J calls were adopted from that table, with D and trimming inferred from the DNA. The sample table shows over 150,000 clones, and around 85% are seen once. The ten largest clones take up about 3.5% of the sample.

In this chain, TRBV6-5 is recombined with TRBJ1-1; the D gene is perhaps TRBD1, on 5 matching bases. The receptor was derived from a woman in her twenties or thirties who had recovered from COVID-19. The specimen was PBMCs or T cells enriched from blood (not recorded which). The CDR3 corresponds to CACGGGLMNTEAFF. The DNA sequence is as follows: TGTGCCTGCGGCGGGGGACTCATGAACACTGAAGCTTTCTTT.